This T cell receptor (beta chain) was profiled in a study of T cell responses to AZD1222 COVID-19 vaccine (dated by TCRdb to about 2021). A note on the overall study: AZD1222 recipients with second doses at about 4 weeks or about 12 weeks were pooled, because spike-specific TCR depth and breadth did not differ between schedules. TCR sequencing was performed for 230 to 250 trial participants, of whom about 200 were given two doses of AZD1222 and approximately 25 were given two doses of MenACWY control vaccine. Trial participants were enrolled by age into subgroups of 18-55, 56-69 and 70-plus years, and 148, 28 and 57 TCR-sequenced participants, respectively, were included in these subgroups.

The CDR3 measures 14 amino acids from cysteine to phenylalanine. Left in the record is the CDR3 DNA by itself, 42 bases read in frame from the first base. Germline trimming amounts to 3 bases on V and 6 bases on J, with 3 as the count of junction bases outside the gene matches. Sequences SGHRS (CDR1) and YFSETQ (CDR2) are obtained from the germline V gene. This clone appeared a single time. Its antigen specificity is not known. One base away there is no much larger clone; base qualities are not given. The CDR3 regions of human TCRbeta chains were analyzed by immunosequencing. In the authors' own workflow: TCRs in the repertoires were compared against a reference library of SARS-CoV-2-specific TCRs that had been generated with the MIRA antigen-specificity platform. Breadth was defined as the fraction of unique TCRs that were SARS-CoV-2-associated, and depth was defined as the fraction of total T cells that were SARS-CoV-2-associated. Using the MIRA data, each spike-specific TCR was mapped to the spike region that the TCR reacts to and placed in a CD4 or CD8 class. Log10-transformed breadth and depth values were compared by one-way ANOVA with Sidak's multiple comparisons tests. TCRdb re-hosts the immuneACCESS table, in-frame sequences only. Its copies lack some clones; in the studies checked, an unresolved V gene accounts for under half of them, and the cause for the rest is not known. That table furnishes V, J and clone size, whereas the DNA furnished D and trimming. The table for this sample lists under 150,000 clones; 90% to 95% of them were counted only once. The top ten clones comprise roughly 5.6% of the sample.

The time point label of this sample denotes: baseline before first vaccination. Samples from vaccinated people were obtained from the UK trials COV001 and COV002, which included a single-blind randomized controlled phase 2/3 trial of AZD1222 (ChAdOx1 nCoV-19) in healthy adults. For TCRbeta chain sequencing, PBMC samples from trial participants were taken at day 0 and at day 28 after the second dose. Overall results and qualifications from the work: The 56-69-year group was small, and its depth increase did not reach significance, likely because of low power. Because no samples from the day 14 peak response were available, repertoires could be characterized only after the peak T cell response. Epitopes outside the regions mutated in the B.1.351 and B.1.1.7 variants were reportedly recognized by nearly half of the unique spike-specific TCRs. The whole spike protein was spanned by vaccine-associated CD4 TCRs, and dominant responses were seen in regions 160-218 and 743-854. Participants were mostly white British, with more females than males. The authors suggested clonal diversity may have been underestimated. After two AZD1222 doses, spike-specific TCR breadth and depth were significantly higher than at day 0 and than in MenACWY recipients. Conclusions about previously exposed vaccinees were limited because only 6 or 7 AZD1222 recipients were SARS-CoV-2 seropositive at baseline.

Recombination joined TRBV5-1 with TRBJ2-1, with TRBD1 matching 10 junction bases. The receptor was isolated from an adult in good health. This sample comprised peripheral blood, obtained on day 0 of AZD1222 vaccination. The nucleotide sequence reads TGCGCCAGCAGCTGGGACAGGGGTGGCAATGAGCAGTTCTTC. It codes for CASSWDRGGNEQFF. Where the CDR3 stops, the reference TRBV5-1 and TRBJ2-1 genes take over; the full variable domain is KAGVTQTPRYLIKTRGQQVTLSCSPISGHRSVSWYQQTPGQGLQFLFEYFSETQRNKGNFPGRFSGRQFSNSRSEMNVSTLELGDSALYLCASSWDRGGNEQFFGPGTRLTVL.